This paragraph reports one TCR beta chain. Its antigen is as yet unknown. The data were taken from a study of blood T cells in healthy people across ages. The study's findings and limits: With naive T cell percentage, TCR beta diversity showed a strong correlation. In older individuals, TCR beta diversity per million T cells was lower, falling roughly linearly with age. Bulk PBMC profiling left naive and antigen-experienced comparisons inconclusive.

Extracted total RNA amounted to at least 5 micrograms for each sample. The authors ran a second PCR of roughly 6 to 12 cycles using a sample-barcoded 5' primer and a J-beta primer mix. TCRdb redid the calling of the 5' RACE reads with MiXCR, one entry per CDR3 protein. The table includes fewer than 750,000 distinct CDR3 sequences, 52% detected once. The CDR3 totals 15 residues. CDR1 and CDR2 from the germline V gene are DFQATT and SNEGSKA (reference sequence). The V end was cut by 0 bases, the J end by 6 bases, with 15 bases between. This chain links TRBV20-1 with TRBJ2-1; D not resolved. The sample taken for sequencing was blood. The TCR comes from a woman older than 75 in good health. CDR3 protein: CSARDFRRGVNEQFF. Written as DNA, the CDR3 is TGCAGTGCTAGAGATTTTCGGAGAGGCGTCAATGAGCAGTTCTTC.